The T cell receptor beta chain described here comes from a study of lung T cells in sarcoidosis with Löfgren's syndrome. General study findings and limits: TRAV12-1 and TRBV2 were reportedly most expanded in Löfgren's patients.

The CDR3 has 15 amino acids. V gave up 5 bases and J gave up 1 base; unmatched junction bases: 6. As for this clonotype: Its matching antigen is unknown.

From the reads, TCRdb called clonotypes with MiXCR, one entry per CDR3 protein. This table has approximately 20,000 distinct CDR3 sequences, roughly a fifth appearing once. Source material: CD4+ T cells from bronchoalveolar lavage. The chain employs TRBV12-3 or TRBV12-4 and TRBJ2-7, with 9 bases matching TRBD2. This TCR was recovered from a human donor with sarcoidosis (Löfgren's syndrome or another form), or a control subject (not recorded which). This CDR3 is CASSRSTSGSYEQYF. CDR3 nucleotides: TGTGCCAGCAGTCGGTCGACTAGCGGATCCTACGAGCAGTACTTC.